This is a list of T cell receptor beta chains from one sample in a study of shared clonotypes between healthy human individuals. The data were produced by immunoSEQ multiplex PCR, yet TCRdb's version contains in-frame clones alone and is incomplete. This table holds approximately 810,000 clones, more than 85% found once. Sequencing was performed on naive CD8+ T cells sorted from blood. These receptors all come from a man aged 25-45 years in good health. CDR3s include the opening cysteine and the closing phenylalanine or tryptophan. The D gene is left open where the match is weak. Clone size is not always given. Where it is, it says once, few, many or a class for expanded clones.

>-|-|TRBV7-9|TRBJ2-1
TGTGCCAGCAGATGGGGTCCCCGCGGTGAGCAGTTCTTC
CASRWGPRGEQFF
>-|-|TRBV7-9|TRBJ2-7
TGTGCCAGCAGCTCGACACCACCCTACGAGCAGTACTTC
CASSSTPPYEQYF
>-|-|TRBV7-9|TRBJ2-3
TGTGCCAGCAGCTTAGAACGGGGGACCACAGATACGCAGTATTTT
CASSLERGTTDTQYF
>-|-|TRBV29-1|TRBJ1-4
TGCAGCGCCCGGACGGGGACTAATGAAAAACTGTTTTTT
CSARTGTNEKLFF
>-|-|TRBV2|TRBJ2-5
TGTGCCAGGGCAGGGCGGTACGAAGAGACCCAGTACTTC
CARAGRYEETQYF
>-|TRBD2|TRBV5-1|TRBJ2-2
TGCGCCAGCAGCTCTAGCGGGAGCTTGTCAGCCGGGGAGCTGTTTTTT
CASSSSGSLSAGELFF
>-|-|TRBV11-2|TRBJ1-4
TGTGCCAGCAGCCCTACCCCACGGAGTAATGAAAAACTGTTTTTT
CASSPTPRSNEKLFF
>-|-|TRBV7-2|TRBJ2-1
TGTGCCAGCAGCTCGTTAATAGGCGGGATCGCTGCGTTCTTC
CASSSLIGGIAAFF
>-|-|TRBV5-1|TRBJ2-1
TGCGCCAGCAGCTTGGAAGCTAGTAACAATGAGCAGTTCTTC
CASSLEASNNEQFF
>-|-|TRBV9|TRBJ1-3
TGTGCCAGCAGTTCCGAGGGGGTTGCCGGAAACACCATATATTTT
CASSSEGVAGNTIYF
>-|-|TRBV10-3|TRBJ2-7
TGTGCCATCTCCCGAGAGGGCGACGAGCAGTACTTC
CAISREGDEQYF
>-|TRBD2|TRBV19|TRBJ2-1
TGTGCCAGTAGCCGGACTAGCGGGGATTACAATGAGCAGTTCTTC
CASSRTSGDYNEQFF
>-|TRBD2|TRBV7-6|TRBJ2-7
TGTGCCAGCAGCTTACGAGCGGGAGCAGGGAACGAGCAGTACTTC
CASSLRAGAGNEQYF
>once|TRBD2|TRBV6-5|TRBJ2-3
TGTGCCAGCAGGATACTAGCGGCGGCAGATACGCAGTATTTT
CASRILAAADTQYF
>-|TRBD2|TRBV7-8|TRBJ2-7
TGTGCCAGCAGCCGTTTTGGGACTAGCGGGAGGGATACCTACGAGCAGTACTTC
CASSRFGTSGRDTYEQYF
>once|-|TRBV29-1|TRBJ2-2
TGCAGCGGCGGGACCCGCAATCTCCCCGGGGAGCTGTTTTTT
CSGGTRNLPGELFF
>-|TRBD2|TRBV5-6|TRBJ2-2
TGTGCCAGCAGAAGACTAGCGGGAGTGGCCGGGGAGCTGTTTTTT
CASRRLAGVAGELFF
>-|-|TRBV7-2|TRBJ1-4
TGTGCCAGCAGCACCTATCCCCGGTCTAATGAAAAACTGTTTTTT
CASSTYPRSNEKLFF